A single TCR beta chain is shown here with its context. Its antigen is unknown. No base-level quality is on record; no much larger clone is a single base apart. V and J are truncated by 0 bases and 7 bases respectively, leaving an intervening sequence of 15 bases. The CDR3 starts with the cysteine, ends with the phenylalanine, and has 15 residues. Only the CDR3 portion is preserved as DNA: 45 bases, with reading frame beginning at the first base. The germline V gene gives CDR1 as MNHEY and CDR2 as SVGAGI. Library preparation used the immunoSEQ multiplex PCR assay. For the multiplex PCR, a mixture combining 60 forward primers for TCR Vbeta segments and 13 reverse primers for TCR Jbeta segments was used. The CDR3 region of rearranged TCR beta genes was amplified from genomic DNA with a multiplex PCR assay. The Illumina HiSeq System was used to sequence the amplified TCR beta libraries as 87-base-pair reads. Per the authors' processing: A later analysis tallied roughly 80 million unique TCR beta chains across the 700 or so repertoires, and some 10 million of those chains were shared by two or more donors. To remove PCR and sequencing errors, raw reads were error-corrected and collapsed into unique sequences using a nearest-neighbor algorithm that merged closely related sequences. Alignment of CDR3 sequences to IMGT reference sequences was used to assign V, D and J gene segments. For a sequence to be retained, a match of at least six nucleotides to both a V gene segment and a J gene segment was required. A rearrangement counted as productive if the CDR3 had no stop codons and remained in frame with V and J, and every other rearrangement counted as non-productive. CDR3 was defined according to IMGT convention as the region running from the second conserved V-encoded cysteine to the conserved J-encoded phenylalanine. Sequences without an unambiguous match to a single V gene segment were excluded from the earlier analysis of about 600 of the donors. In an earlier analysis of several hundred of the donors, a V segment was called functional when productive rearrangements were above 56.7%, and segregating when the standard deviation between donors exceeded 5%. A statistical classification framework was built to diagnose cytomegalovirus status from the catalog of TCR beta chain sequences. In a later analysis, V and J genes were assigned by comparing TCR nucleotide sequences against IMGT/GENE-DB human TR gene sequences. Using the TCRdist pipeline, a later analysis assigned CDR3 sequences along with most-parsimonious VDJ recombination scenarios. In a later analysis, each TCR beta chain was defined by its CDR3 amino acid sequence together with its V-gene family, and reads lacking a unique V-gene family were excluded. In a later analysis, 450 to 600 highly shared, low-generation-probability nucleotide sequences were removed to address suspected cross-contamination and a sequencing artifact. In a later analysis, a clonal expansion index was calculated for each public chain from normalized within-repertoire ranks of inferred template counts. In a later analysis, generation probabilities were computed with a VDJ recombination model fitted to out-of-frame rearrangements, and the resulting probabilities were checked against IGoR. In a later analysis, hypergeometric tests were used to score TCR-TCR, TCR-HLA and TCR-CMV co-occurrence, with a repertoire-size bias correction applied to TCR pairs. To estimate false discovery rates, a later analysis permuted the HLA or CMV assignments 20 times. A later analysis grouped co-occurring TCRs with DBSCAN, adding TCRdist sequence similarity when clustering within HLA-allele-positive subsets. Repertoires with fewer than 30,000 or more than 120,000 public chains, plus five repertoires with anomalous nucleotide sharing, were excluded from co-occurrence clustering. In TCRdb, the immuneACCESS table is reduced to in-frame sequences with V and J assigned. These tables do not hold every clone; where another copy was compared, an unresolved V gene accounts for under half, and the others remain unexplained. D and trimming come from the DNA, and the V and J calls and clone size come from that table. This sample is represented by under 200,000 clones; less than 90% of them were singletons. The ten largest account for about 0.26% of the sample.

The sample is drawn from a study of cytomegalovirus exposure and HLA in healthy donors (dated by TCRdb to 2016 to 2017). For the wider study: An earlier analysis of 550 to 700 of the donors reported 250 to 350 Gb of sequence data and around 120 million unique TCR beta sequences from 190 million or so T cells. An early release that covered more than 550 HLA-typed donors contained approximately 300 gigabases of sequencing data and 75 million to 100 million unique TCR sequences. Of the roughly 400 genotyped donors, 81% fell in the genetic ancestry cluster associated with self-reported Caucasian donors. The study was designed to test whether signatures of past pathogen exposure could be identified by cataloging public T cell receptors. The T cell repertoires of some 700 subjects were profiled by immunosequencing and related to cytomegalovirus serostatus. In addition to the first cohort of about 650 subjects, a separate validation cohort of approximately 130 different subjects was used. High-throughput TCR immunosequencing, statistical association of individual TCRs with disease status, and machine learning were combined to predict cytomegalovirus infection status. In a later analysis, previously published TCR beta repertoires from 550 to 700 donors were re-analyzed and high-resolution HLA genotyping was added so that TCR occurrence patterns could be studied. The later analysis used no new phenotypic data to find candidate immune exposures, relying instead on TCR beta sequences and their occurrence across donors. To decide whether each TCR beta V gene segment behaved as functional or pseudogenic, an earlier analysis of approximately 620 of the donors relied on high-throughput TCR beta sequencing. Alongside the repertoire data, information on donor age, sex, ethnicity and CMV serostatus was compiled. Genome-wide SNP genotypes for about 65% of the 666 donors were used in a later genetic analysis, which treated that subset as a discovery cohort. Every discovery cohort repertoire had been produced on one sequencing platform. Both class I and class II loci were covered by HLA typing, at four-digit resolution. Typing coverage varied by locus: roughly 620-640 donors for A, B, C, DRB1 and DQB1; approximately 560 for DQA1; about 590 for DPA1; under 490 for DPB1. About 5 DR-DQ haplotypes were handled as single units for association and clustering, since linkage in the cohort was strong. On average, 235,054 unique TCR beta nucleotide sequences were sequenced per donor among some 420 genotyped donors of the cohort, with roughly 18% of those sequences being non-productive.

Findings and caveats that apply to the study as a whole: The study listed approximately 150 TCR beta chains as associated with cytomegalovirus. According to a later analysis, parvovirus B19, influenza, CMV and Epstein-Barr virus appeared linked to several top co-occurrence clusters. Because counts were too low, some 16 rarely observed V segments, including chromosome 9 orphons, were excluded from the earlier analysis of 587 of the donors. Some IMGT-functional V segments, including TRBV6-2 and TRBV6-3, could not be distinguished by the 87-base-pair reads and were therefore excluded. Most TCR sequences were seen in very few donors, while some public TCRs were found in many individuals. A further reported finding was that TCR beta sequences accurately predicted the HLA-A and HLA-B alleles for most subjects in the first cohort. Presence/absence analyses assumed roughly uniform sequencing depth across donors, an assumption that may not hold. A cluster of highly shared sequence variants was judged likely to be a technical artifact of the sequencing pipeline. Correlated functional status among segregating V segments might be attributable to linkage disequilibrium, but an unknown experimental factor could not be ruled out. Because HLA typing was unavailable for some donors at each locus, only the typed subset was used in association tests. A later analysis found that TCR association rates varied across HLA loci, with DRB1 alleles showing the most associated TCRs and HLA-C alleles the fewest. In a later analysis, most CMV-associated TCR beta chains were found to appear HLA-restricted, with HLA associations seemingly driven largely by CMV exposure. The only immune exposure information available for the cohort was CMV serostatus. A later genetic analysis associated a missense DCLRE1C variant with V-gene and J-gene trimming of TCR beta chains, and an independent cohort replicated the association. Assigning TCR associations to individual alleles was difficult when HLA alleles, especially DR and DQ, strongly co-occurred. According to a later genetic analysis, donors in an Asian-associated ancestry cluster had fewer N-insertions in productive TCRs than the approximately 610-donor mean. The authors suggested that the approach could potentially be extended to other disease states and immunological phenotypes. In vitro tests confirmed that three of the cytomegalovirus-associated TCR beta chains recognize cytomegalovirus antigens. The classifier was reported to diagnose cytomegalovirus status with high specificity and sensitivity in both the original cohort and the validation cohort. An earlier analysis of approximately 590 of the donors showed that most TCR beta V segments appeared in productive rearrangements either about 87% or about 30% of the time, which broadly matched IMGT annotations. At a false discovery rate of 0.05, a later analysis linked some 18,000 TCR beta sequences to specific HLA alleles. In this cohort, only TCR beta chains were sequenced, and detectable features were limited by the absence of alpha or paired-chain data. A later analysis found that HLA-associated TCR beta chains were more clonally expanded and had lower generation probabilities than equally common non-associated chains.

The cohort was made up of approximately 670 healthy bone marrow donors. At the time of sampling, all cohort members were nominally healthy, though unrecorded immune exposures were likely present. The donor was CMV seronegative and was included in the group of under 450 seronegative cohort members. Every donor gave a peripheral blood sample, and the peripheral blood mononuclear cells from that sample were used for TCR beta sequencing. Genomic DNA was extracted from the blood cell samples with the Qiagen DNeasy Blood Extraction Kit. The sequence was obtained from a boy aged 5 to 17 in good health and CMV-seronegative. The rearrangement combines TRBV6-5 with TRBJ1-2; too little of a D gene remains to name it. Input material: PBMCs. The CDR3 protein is CASSYSTGGSGGYTF. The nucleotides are TGTGCCAGCAGTTACTCGACGGGAGGGTCGGGTGGCTACACCTTC.